Each of the 21 T cell receptor beta chains below was sequenced from the same sample in a study of Ad26.COV2.S vaccination and SARS-CoV-2 variants. Sequencing was performed with immunoSEQ multiplex PCR; in TCRdb, only in-frame clones are kept and a portion is missing. The repertoire has some 340,000 clones, 86% of them found once; the top ten carry 1.9%. Specified treatment: roughly 18 received Ad26.COV2.S at low or high dose, single or two shots; 5 received placebo; per-sample allocation not given. It was on day 63 after the first vaccine or placebo injection that samples were taken. Specimen: peripheral blood, collected in a trial of Ad26.COV2.S vaccine versus placebo. The receptors originated from a person between 18 and 60 years old who received the Ad26.COV2.S COVID-19 vaccine or a placebo.

This chain uses TRBV4-1 with TRBJ1-3; possibly TRBD1 for D (5 bases). This CDR3 is built from 17 residues. V lost 3 bases to trimming and J lost 0 bases, with 15 bases between them. Germline CDR1 reads MGHRA; CDR2 reads YSYEKL. The DNA of the CDR3 is TGCGCCAGCAGCCAGGTCTCCGGCAGGGCCTCTGGAAACACCATATATTTT. It codes for CASSQVSGRASGNTIYF.

The gene calls are TRBV10-3 and TRBJ1-1; D gene uncertain. The CDR3 contains 12 residues. Germline CDR1 reads ENHRY; CDR2 reads SYGVKD. V lost 3 bases and J lost 5, with 7 bases in between. The chain's CDR3 is CAISDGVTEAFF. In DNA, the CDR3 is TGTGCCATCAGTGACGGGGTTACTGAAGCTTTCTTT.

The chain combines TRBV6-5 with TRBJ1-5; tentative D call: TRBD1 (5 bases). The CDR3 runs to 14 residues. V was pared by 6 bases and J by 3 bases, with 12 bases between. The germline V gene has CDR1 MNHEY and CDR2 SVGAGI. The CDR3 nucleotides are TGTGCCAGCAGCCCAGGGATCTACAATCAGCCCCAGCATTTT. Its translation: CASSPGIYNQPQHF.

The rearrangement joins TRBV7-2 to TRBJ2-1, with a tentative D call TRBD2 (6 bases). The V end was cut by 3 bases, the J end by 3 bases, with 15 bases between. This CDR3 has 16 amino acids. Germline CDR1 reads SGHTA; CDR2 reads FQGNSA. CDR3 sequence: CASSFDFSGGYNEQFF. For the CDR3, the DNA is TGTGCCAGCAGCTTCGACTTCTCCGGGGGCTACAATGAGCAGTTCTTC.

CDR3 nucleotide sequence: TGTGCCAGCAGCCGCCAGGGGTTACCAAACACCGGGGAGCTGTTTTTT. Encoded protein: CASSRQGLPNTGELFF. This chain links TRBV7-3 with TRBJ2-2; D is perhaps TRBD1 (6 bases). Trimming removed 5 bases from V and 2 bases from J, with 15 bases in between. This CDR3 spans 16 amino acids. Germline lookup yields CDR1 SGHTA and CDR2 FQGTGA.

The chain is built from TRBV18 and TRBJ2-7; D possibly corresponds to TRBD1 (5 bases). The germline V and J ends were trimmed by 6 bases and 0 bases, with 9 bases remaining between them. The CDR3 length is 13 residues. Germline values: CDR1 KGHSH, CDR2 LQKENI. DNA of the CDR3: TGTGCCAGCTCCCCCGGACACTCCTACGAGCAGTACTTC. It translates to CASSPGHSYEQYF.

The genes are TRBV6-5 and TRBJ1-1, with D possibly matching TRBD1 (5 bases). Trimming left V 10 bases short and J 4 bases short, with 16 bases between. The CDR3 consists of 13 residues. Germline lookup yields CDR1 MNHEY and CDR2 SVGAGI. CDR3 DNA: TGTGCCACAGGGACCCCAGGTGTCACTGAAGCTTTCTTT. Translating it yields CATGTPGVTEAFF.

This clone has a count of ten or more. This chain uses TRBV20-1 with TRBJ1-1; 7 nucleotides agree with TRBD1. CDR3 length: 12 residues. Germline values: CDR1 DFQATT, CDR2 SNEGSKA (reference sequence). Germline trimming cut 3 bases from V and 5 bases from J; bases unmatched to any gene: 3. This CDR3 reads CSASQGVTEAFF. In DNA, the CDR3 is TGCAGTGCTAGTCAGGGGGTAACTGAAGCTTTCTTT.

As to this clone: Sequence at one end of the junction differs from germline and may be a read error. The chain carries TRBV6-6 and TRBJ1-3, with D unresolved. This CDR3 has 11 residues. In germline, CDR1 is MNHNY, CDR2 SVGAGI (reference sequence). This CDR3 is CASYSGNTIYF. CDR3 nucleotide sequence: TGTGCCAGCTATTCTGGGAACACCATATATTTT.

The J gene is TRBJ2-1, the V gene TRBV10-2; D not resolved. The CDR3 sequence is 13 residues long. The germline CDR1 and CDR2 sequences are WSHSY and SAAADI. V was trimmed by 6 bases and J by 7 bases, leaving 13 bases between them. The CDR3 DNA follows: TGCGCCAGCAGGGGTTTCTTAGGAAATGAGCAGTTCTTC. It is translated as CASRGFLGNEQFF.

The V and J genes are TRBV7-2 and TRBJ1-5, with D unclear. Germline loops: CDR1 SGHTA, CDR2 FQGNSA. The CDR3 totals 16 residues. The V gene lost 1 base and the J gene lost 2 bases, with 12 bases spanning the gap. CDR3 loop: CASSLGEARGNQPQHF. The CDR3 region has the DNA TGTGCCAGCAGCTTAGGGGAGGCCCGAGGCAATCAGCCCCAGCATTTT.

This chain joins TRBV4-1 and TRBJ1-1; D might be TRBD1 (6 bases). From germline, CDR1 is MGHRA and CDR2 YSYEKL. V was cut by 1 base and J by 6 bases, with 21 bases left in between. This CDR3 spans 17 amino acids. CDR3 amino acids: CASSQVLQGRGYAEAFF. CDR3 nucleotides: TGCGCCAGCAGCCAAGTCCTTCAGGGTAGGGGGTACGCTGAAGCTTTCTTT.

The V gene is TRBV13, the J gene TRBJ1-1; tentatively, D is TRBD1 (6 bases). Germline V lookup: CDR1 PRHDT, CDR2 FYEKMQ (reference sequence). The CDR3 contains 14 residues. V dropped 10 bases and J dropped 4 bases, with 19 bases sitting between them. The CDR3, as DNA: TGTGCCAACAGAGAAGGGGGGAAGGGCACTGAAGCTTTCTTT. Encoded protein: CANREGGKGTEAFF. The variable domain in full, with the rest retrieved from reference TRBV13 and TRBJ1-1, is AAGVIQSPRHLIKEKRETATLKCYPIPRHDTVYWYQQGPGQDPQFLISFYEKMQSDKGSIPDRFSAQQFSDYHSELNMSSLELGDSALYFCANREGGKGTEAFFGQGTRLTVV.

This clone is a singleton in its sample. The V call is TRBV27, the J call TRBJ2-5; 7 bases map to TRBD1. CDR1 is MNHEY and CDR2 is SMNVEV in the germline V gene (reference sequence). V was pared by 0 bases and J by 4 bases, with 5 bases of the junction left unmatched. This CDR3 region has 15 residues. The CDR3 loop is CASSLSMAGGETQYF. In nucleotides, the CDR3 is TGTGCCAGCAGTTTATCGATGGCAGGGGGAGAGACCCAGTACTTC.

This chain joins TRBV5-4 and TRBJ2-7; 10 nucleotides match TRBD2. This CDR3 spans 13 amino acids. Trimming cost V 8 bases and J 5 bases; bases outside gene matches: 7. In germline, CDR1 is SGHNT, CDR2 YYREEE (reference sequence). This CDR3 is CASGTSEVNEQYF. Written as DNA, the CDR3 is TGTGCCAGTGGGACTAGCGAAGTGAACGAGCAGTACTTC.

This rearrangement joins TRBV4-1 to TRBJ2-2; 9 nucleotides align to TRBD1. The CDR3 is made up of 16 amino acids. The germline V gene has CDR1 MGHRA and CDR2 YSYEKL. With 4 bases clipped from V and 5 bases from J, the junction kept 8 bases outside the gene matches. CDR3 in DNA: TGCGCCAGCAGCCGGCTACAGGGGGCCGGGACCGGGGAGCTGTTTTTT. Encoded protein: CASSRLQGAGTGELFF.

This rearrangement joins TRBV5-4 to TRBJ2-7, with D tentatively TRBD1 (5 bases). The germline V gene has CDR1 SGHNT and CDR2 YYREEE (reference sequence). Trimming pared 4 bases from V and 2 bases from J, leaving 10 bases between. The CDR3 spans 13 residues. CDR3 DNA: TGTGCCAGCAGCCGAGTAGGGGCCTACGAGCAGTACTTC. This translates into CASSRVGAYEQYF.

This sequence joins TRBV4-2 and TRBJ2-7; TRBD2 agrees at 10 bases. V lost 0 bases and J lost 7; bases outside the gene matches: 9. The CDR3 has 16 amino acids. Germline CDR1 LGHNA, CDR2 YNFKEQ. The CDR3 protein is CASSQDQAGGPREQYF. CDR3 coding DNA: TGTGCCAGCAGCCAAGATCAAGCGGGGGGGCCGAGGGAGCAGTACTTC.

The chain combines TRBV15 with TRBJ1-2, with a possible D match to TRBD1 (5 bases). CDR1 is LNHNV and CDR2 is YYDKDF in the germline V gene (reference sequence). Trimming removed 0 bases at V and 8 bases at J, with 16 bases between. This CDR3 has 15 residues. In nucleotides, the CDR3 is TGTGCCACCAGCAGAGACGGATTCGGGGGAGTGGGCTACACCTTC. This encodes CATSRDGFGGVGYTF.

This clone has just one count. The V gene is TRBV19, the J gene TRBJ1-4; tentative D call: TRBD1 (5 bases). This CDR3 region has 16 residues. Between the trimmed V and J ends, which lost 1 base and 3 bases, there was a span of 12 bases. The V gene's germline CDR1 is LNHDA and CDR2 SQIVND (reference sequence). The chain's CDR3 is CASSIGDLGANEKLFF. CDR3 nucleotides: TGTGCCAGTAGTATAGGGGATCTGGGGGCTAATGAAAAACTGTTTTTT.

This clone was counted a single time. The chain links TRBV5-1 to TRBJ2-1; TRBD1 matches 10 bases. Looked up from germline, CDR1 is SGHRS and CDR2 is YFSETQ. Losses at the gene ends were 6 bases for V and 8 bases for J; bases not matched to a gene: 11. CDR3 length: 15 amino acids. DNA of the CDR3: TGCGCCAGCACCACGGTGGGACAGGGGTTCGATGAGCAGTTCTTC. It specifies CASTTVGQGFDEQFF.